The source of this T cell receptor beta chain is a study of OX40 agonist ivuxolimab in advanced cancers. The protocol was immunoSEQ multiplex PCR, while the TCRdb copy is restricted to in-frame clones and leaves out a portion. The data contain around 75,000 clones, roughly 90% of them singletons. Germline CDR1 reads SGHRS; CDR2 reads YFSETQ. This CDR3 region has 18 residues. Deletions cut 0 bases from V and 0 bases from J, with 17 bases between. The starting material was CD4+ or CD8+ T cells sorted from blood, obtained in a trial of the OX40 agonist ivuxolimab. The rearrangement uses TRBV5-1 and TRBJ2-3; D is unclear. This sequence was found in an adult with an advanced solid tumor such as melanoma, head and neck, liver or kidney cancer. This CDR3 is CASSLAGTPATSTDTQYF. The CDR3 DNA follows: TGCGCCAGCAGCTTGGCCGGAACTCCGGCGACTAGCACAGATACGCAGTATTTT.